Each of the 16 T cell receptor beta chains below was sequenced from the same sample in a study of radiation and T cells in renal cell carcinoma. Described time point: blood 4 weeks post-SBRT, at nephrectomy. As for treatment: 15 Gy SBRT to primary tumor, nephrectomy 4 weeks later. Generated by immunoSEQ multiplex PCR, the TCRdb table keeps only in-frame clones and is missing some. The repertoire consists of about 83,000 clones, with around 78% occurring once and the leading ten covering under 2.5%. The material was blood, obtained from a patient whose treatment included radiotherapy and nephrectomy. These receptors were collected from a woman aged 55-70 years with renal cell carcinoma.

The rearrangement links TRBV4-1 to TRBJ2-1; D possibly corresponds to TRBD2 (6 bases). Trimming removed 1 base at V and 2 bases at J, with 12 bases between. The V gene's germline CDR1 is MGHRA and CDR2 YSYEKL. CDR3 length: 16 residues. Here the CDR3 reads CASSQGGGAPYNEQFF. CDR3 nucleotides: TGCGCCAGCAGCCAAGGAGGCGGGGCCCCCTACAATGAGCAGTTCTTC.

The chain uses TRBV18 and TRBJ1-2; 8 bases are shared with TRBD1. Losses at the gene ends were 8 bases for V and 3 bases for J; bases not matched to a gene: 5. The CDR3 totals 13 residues. Germline V gene sequence: CDR1 KGHSH, CDR2 LQKENI. For the CDR3, the DNA is TGTGCCAGCGTCGGGGGACAGGACTATGGCTACACCTTC. Translating it yields CASVGGQDYGYTF.

The chain joins TRBV4-2 to TRBJ1-5; D possibly corresponds to TRBD1 (5 bases). Trimming pared 2 bases from V and 6 bases from J, leaving 20 bases between. The CDR3 length is 17 residues. Germline V gene lookup returns CDR1 LGHNA and CDR2 YNFKEQ. CDR3 amino acids: CASSQQGNPSGGQPQHF. The CDR3 nucleotides read TGTGCCAGCAGCCAACAAGGGAACCCGTCCGGGGGTCAGCCCCAGCATTTT.

V gene TRBV29-1 combines with J gene TRBJ1-1; D remains ambiguous. This CDR3 is built from 14 residues. Per the germline V gene, CDR1 is SQVTM and CDR2 is ANQGSEA. The V and J ends lost 4 bases and 1 base respectively, with 13 bases between them. In DNA form, the CDR3 reads TGCAGCGTTGGCCGGGCGGGTAGGAACACTGAAGCTTTCTTT. It codes for CSVGRAGRNTEAFF.

V and J are TRBV27 and TRBJ2-5; D may match TRBD1 or TRBD2 (5 bases each). Germline V gene data show CDR1 as MNHEY and CDR2 as SMNVEV (reference sequence). V was pared by 11 bases and J by 4 bases, with 14 bases between. The CDR3 has 12 residues. In DNA, the CDR3 is TGTGCCTTGAGGGGTAGGGGAGAGACCCAGTACTTC. Residues: CALRGRGETQYF.

The rearrangement links TRBV9 to TRBJ2-5; a possible D gene is TRBD1 (6 bases). The J call may be mistaken, given a closer DNA end match to TRBJ2-7. The V gene's germline CDR1 is SGDLS and CDR2 YYNGEE. The CDR3 is 15 residues long. The DNA for the CDR3 is TGTGCCAGCAGCGCCGACGCACAGGGTACCTACGAGCAGTACTTC. Residues: CASSADAQGTYEQYF.

This sequence joins TRBV6-4 and TRBJ1-5; tentative D call: TRBD1 (6 bases). V was cut by 6 bases and J by 4 bases, with 13 bases left in between. CDR1 and CDR2 from the germline V gene are MRHNA and SNTAGT. CDR3 size: 14 residues. The CDR3 loop is CASSLRGRNQPQHF. The CDR3 DNA follows: TGTGCCAGCAGCCTCAGGGGCCGAAATCAGCCCCAGCATTTT.

The chain joins TRBV20-1 to TRBJ2-1; a weak D match, TRBD2 (6 bases). Germline V gene lookup returns CDR1 DFQATT and CDR2 SNEGSKA (reference sequence). Between the trimmed V and J ends, which lost 5 bases and 6 bases, there was a span of 8 bases. The CDR3 contains 11 residues. The CDR3 DNA sequence: TGCAGTGCTGCGACTAGCAATGAGCAGTTCTTC. This translates into CSAATSNEQFF.

V and J are TRBV13 and TRBJ2-3, with 10 nucleotides matching TRBD1. The CDR3 covers 17 residues. Trimming at V came to 6 bases and at J to 4 bases, leaving 13 bases not matched to a gene. Germline-derived CDR1 and CDR2 are PRHDT and FYEKMQ (reference sequence). CDR3 sequence reads: CASSLNPGQGWADTQYF. The CDR3 DNA sequence: TGTGCCAGCAGTTTAAACCCGGGACAGGGGTGGGCAGATACGCAGTATTTT.

The chain employs TRBV9 and TRBJ2-2; TRBD1 agrees at 8 bases. The CDR3 contains 15 residues. J was trimmed by 6 bases and V by 1 base; bases with no gene match: 5. Germline V gives CDR1 SGDLS, CDR2 YYNGEE. Written as DNA, the CDR3 is TGTGCCAGCAGCGTAATCGGCAGGGGGCCCGGGGAGCTGTTTTTT. This codes for CASSVIGRGPGELFF.

This sequence joins TRBV6-4 and TRBJ2-3; the match to TRBD2 covers 10 bases. CDR3 length: 16 amino acids. Germline V gene lookup returns CDR1 MRHNA and CDR2 SNTAGT. V trimming: 5 bases; J trimming: 0 bases; junction bases outside the gene matches: 5. The CDR3 nucleotides read TGTGCCAGCAGTAACTTAGCGGGAGGAAGCACAGATACGCAGTATTTT. Its translation is CASSNLAGGSTDTQYF.

This chain uses TRBV5-6 with TRBJ2-5; 7 nucleotides align to TRBD1. With V trimmed by 1 base and J by 1 base, 16 bases remained unmatched. CDR1 and CDR2 from the germline V gene are SGHDT and YYEEEE. The CDR3 has 19 residues. The CDR3: CASSLIPGAKQGPQETQYF. The DNA of the CDR3 is TGTGCCAGCAGCTTGATTCCTGGGGCCAAACAGGGGCCCCAAGAGACCCAGTACTTC.

The V and J genes are TRBV27 and TRBJ2-7, with D hard to call. The CDR3 has 16 amino acids. CDR1 is MNHEY, CDR2 SMNVEV, per germline (reference sequence). V was clipped by 2 bases and J by 3 bases, with 17 bases between them. CDR3 sequence reads: CASSLAAGGNYYEQYF. In nucleotides, the CDR3 is TGTGCCAGCAGTTTAGCGGCAGGTGGTAATTACTACGAGCAGTACTTC.

This clone has more than one count but fewer than ten. The chain is built from TRBV28 and TRBJ2-7; possibly TRBD2 for D (6 bases). In germline, CDR1 is MDHEN, CDR2 SYDVKM. With 6 bases removed from V and 2 bases from J, the gap between germline ends came to 17 bases. The length of the CDR3 is 15 residues. The chain's CDR3 is CASRFWGDKAYEQYF. Here the CDR3 DNA reads TGTGCCAGCAGATTCTGGGGGGATAAGGCCTACGAGCAGTACTTC. The full variable domain, in which reference TRBV28 and TRBJ2-7 provide the parts outside the CDR3, is DVKVTQSSRYLVKRTGEKVFLECVQDMDHENMFWYRQDPGLGLRLIYFSYDVKMKEKGDIPEGYSVSREKKERFSLILESASTNQTSMYLCASRFWGDKAYEQYFGPGTRLTVT.

This chain joins TRBV28 and TRBJ1-6; TRBD1 agrees at 10 bases. This CDR3 has 15 amino acids. From germline, CDR1 is MDHEN and CDR2 SYDVKM. V trimming: 5 bases; J trimming: 10 bases; junction bases outside the gene matches: 8. CDR3 nucleotides: TGTGCCAGCAGTACAGGGACAGGGGAACGCTCACCCCTCCACTTT. Its translation is CASSTGTGERSPLHF.

The gene calls are TRBV9 and TRBJ1-1, with 9 nucleotides matching TRBD1. Germline V gives CDR1 SGDLS, CDR2 YYNGEE. The CDR3 totals 15 residues. V lost 4 bases to trimming and J lost 5 bases; unmatched junction nucleotides: 9. Here the CDR3 reads CASSPRQGVSTEAFF. The CDR3 region has the DNA TGTGCCAGCAGCCCCCGACAGGGGGTGTCTACTGAAGCTTTCTTT. The whole variable domain, remainder taken from reference TRBV9 and TRBJ1-1, is DSGVTQTPKHLITATGQRVTLRCSPRSGDLSVYWYQQSLDQGLQFLIQYYNGEERAKGNILERFSAQQFPDLHSELNLSSLELGDSALYFCASSPRQGVSTEAFFGQGTRLTVV.